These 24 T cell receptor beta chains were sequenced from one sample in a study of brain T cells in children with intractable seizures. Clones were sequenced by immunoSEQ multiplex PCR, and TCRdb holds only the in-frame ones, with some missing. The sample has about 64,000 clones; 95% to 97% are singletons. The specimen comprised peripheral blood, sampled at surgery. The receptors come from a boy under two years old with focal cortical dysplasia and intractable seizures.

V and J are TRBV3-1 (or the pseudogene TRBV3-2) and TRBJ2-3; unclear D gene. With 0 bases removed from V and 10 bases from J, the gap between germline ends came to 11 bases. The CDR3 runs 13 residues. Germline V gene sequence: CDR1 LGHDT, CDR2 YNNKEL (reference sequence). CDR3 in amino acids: CASSQDRESAQYF. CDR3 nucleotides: TGTGCCAGCAGCCAAGATCGAGAGAGTGCGCAGTATTTT.

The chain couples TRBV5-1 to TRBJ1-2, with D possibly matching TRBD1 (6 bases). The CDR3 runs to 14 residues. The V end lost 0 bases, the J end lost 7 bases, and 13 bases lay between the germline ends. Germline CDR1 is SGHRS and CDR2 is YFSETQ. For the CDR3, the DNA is TGCGCCAGCAGCTTGGACAGGGTTGGGGGTGGCTACACCTTC. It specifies CASSLDRVGGGYTF.

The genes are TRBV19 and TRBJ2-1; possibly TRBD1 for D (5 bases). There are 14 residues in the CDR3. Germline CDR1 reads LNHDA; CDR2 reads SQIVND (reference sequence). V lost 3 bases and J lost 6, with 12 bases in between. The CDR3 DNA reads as TGTGCCAGTAGTATGTGGGCAGGGTTCAATGAGCAGTTCTTC. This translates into CASSMWAGFNEQFF. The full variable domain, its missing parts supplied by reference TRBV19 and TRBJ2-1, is DGGITQSPKYLFRKEGQNVTLSCEQNLNHDAMYWYRQDPGQGLRLIYYSQIVNDFQKGDIAEGYSVSREKKESFPLTVTSAQKNPTAFYLCASSMWAGFNEQFFGPGTRLTVL.

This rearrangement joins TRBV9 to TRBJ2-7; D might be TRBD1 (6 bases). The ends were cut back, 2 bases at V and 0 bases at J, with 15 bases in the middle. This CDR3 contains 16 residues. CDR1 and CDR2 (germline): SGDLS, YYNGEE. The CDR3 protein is CASSVGVPQGSYEQYF. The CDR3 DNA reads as TGTGCCAGCAGCGTGGGGGTCCCACAGGGCTCCTACGAGCAGTACTTC.

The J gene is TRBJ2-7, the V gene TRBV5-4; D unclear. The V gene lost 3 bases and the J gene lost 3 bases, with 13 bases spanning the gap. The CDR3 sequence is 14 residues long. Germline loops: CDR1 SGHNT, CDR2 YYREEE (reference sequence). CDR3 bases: TGTGCCAGCAGCTACTCCCCCTCCATCTACGAGCAGTACTTC. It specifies CASSYSPSIYEQYF.

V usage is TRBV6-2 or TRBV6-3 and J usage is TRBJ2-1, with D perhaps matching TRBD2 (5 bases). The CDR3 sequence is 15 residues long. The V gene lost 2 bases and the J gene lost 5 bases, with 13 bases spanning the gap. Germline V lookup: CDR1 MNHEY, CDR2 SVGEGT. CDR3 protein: CASSYRVLRDNEQFF. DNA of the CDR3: TGTGCCAGCAGTTACCGTGTCTTGAGGGACAATGAGCAGTTCTTC.

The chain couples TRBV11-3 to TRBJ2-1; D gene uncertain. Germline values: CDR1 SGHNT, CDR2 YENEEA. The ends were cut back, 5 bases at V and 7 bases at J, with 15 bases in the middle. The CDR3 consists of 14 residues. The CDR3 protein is CASSKNPGTNEQFF. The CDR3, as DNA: TGTGCCAGCAGCAAAAACCCCGGTACTAATGAGCAGTTCTTC.

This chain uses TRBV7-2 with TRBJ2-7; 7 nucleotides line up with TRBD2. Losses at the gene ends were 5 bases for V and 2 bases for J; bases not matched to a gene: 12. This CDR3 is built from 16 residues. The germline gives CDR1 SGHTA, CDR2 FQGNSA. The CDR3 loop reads CASSIHRDYPTYEQYF. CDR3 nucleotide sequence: TGTGCCAGCAGCATACATCGGGACTACCCAACCTACGAGCAGTACTTC. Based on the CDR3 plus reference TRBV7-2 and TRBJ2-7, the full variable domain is GAGVSQSPSNKVTEKGKDVELRCDPISGHTALYWYRQSLGQGLEFLIYFQGNSAPDKSGLPSDRFSAERTGGSVSTLTIQRTQQEDSAVYLCASSIHRDYPTYEQYFGPGTRLTVT.

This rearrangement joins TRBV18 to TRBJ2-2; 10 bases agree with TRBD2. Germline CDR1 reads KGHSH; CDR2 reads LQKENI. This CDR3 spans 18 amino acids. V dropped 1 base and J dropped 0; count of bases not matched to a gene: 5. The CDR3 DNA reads TGTGCCAGCTCACCACAGGCTAGCGGGAGTGCGAACACCGGGGAGCTGTTTTTT. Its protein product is CASSPQASGSANTGELFF.

Here the CDR3 reads CASSRTGGTWSTDTQYF. Here the CDR3 DNA reads TGTGCCAGCAGCCGTACTGGCGGGACATGGAGCACAGATACGCAGTATTTT. V and J are TRBV11-2 and TRBJ2-3, with D perhaps TRBD1 or TRBD2 (6 bases each). Per germline, CDR1 SGHAT and CDR2 FQNNGV. The CDR3 consists of 17 residues. The ends were cut back, 5 bases at V and 0 bases at J, with 18 bases in the middle.

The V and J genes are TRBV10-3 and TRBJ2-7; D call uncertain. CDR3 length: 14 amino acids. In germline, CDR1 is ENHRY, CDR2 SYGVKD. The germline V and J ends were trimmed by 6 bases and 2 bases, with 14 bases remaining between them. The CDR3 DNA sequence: TGTGCCATCAGCCAAGGGTTAGGGACCTACGAGCAGTACTTC. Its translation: CAISQGLGTYEQYF.

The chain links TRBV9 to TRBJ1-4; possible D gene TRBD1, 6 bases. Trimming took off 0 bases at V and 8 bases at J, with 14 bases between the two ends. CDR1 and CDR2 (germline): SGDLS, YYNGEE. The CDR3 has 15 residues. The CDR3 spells CASSVDAGAGEKLFF. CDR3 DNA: TGTGCCAGCAGCGTAGACGCGGGGGCGGGGGAAAAACTGTTTTTT.

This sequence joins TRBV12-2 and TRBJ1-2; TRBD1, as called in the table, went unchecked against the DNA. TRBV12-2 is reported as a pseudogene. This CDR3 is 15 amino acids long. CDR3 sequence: CASRSPGTGKYGYTF. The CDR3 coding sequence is TGTGCAAGTCGCTCTCCCGGGACAGGGAAATATGGCTACACCTTC.

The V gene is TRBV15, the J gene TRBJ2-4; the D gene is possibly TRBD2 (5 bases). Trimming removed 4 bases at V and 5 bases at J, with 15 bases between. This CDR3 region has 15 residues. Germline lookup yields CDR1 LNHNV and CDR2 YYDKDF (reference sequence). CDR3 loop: CATSKGRGIENIQYF. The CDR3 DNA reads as TGTGCCACCAGCAAGGGCCGAGGGATCGAAAACATTCAGTACTTC.

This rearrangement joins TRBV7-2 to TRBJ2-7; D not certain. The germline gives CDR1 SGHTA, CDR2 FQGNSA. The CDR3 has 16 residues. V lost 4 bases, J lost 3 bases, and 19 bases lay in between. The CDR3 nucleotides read TGTGCCAGCAGCTCTAGTGTACGGAACCCATACTACGAGCAGTACTTC. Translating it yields CASSSSVRNPYYEQYF.

The CDR3 is CASSYSRLFGNEQFF. The CDR3 region has the DNA TGTGCCAGCAGTTACTCAAGGCTCTTTGGCAATGAGCAGTTCTTC. The rearrangement joins TRBV6-2 or TRBV6-3 to TRBJ2-1, with D uncertain. The V end was cut by 0 bases, the J end by 6 bases, with 12 bases between. Germline V gives CDR1 MNHEY, CDR2 SVGEGT. The CDR3 has 15 amino acids.

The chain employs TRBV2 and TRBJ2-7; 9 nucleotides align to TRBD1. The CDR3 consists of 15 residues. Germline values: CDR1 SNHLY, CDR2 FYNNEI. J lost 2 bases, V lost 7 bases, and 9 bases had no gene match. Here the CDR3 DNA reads TGTGCCAGCACCGCCGGACAGGGGAGACCCTACGAGCAGTACTTC. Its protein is CASTAGQGRPYEQYF.

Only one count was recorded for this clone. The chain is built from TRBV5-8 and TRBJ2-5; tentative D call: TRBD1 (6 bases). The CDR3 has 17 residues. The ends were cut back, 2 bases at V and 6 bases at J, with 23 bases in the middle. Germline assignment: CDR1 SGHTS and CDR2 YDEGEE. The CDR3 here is CASSFAGTGLRGKTQYF. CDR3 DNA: TGTGCCAGCAGCTTCGCCGGCACGGGCTTGAGGGGGAAGACCCAGTACTTC.

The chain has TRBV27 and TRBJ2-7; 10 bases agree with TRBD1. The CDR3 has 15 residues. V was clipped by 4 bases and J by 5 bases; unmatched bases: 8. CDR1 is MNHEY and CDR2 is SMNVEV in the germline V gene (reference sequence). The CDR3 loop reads CASSSRQGALHEQYF. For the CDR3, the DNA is TGTGCCAGCAGTTCTAGACAGGGGGCTCTTCACGAGCAGTACTTC.

CDR3 residues: CASRTWGGDEAFF. DNA of the CDR3: TGTGCCAGCAGGACCTGGGGGGGCGATGAAGCTTTCTTT. The chain links TRBV25-1 to TRBJ1-1; possible D gene TRBD1, 6 bases. The germline CDR1 and CDR2 sequences are MGHDK and SYGVNS. The CDR3 has 13 residues. V was clipped by 6 bases and J by 7 bases, with 15 bases between them.

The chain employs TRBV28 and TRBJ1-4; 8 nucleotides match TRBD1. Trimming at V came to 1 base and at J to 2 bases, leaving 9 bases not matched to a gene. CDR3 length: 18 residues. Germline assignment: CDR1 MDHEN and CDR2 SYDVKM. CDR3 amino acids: CASSLYRTGLGTNEKLFF. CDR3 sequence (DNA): TGTGCCAGCAGTTTATACAGGACAGGGTTAGGGACTAATGAAAAACTGTTTTTT. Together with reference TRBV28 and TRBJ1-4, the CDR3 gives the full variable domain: DVKVTQSSRYLVKRTGEKVFLECVQDMDHENMFWYRQDPGLGLRLIYFSYDVKMKEKGDIPEGYSVSREKKERFSLILESASTNQTSMYLCASSLYRTGLGTNEKLFFGSGTQLSVL.

The CDR3 sequence: CSASTPGRRMNEQFF. CDR3 nucleotide sequence: TGCAGTGCTAGTACCCCGGGACGCCGAATGAATGAGCAGTTCTTC. V gene TRBV20-1 combines with J gene TRBJ2-1; D might be TRBD1 or TRBD2, each matching 5 bases. Trimming cost V 3 bases and J 7 bases, with 19 bases left between them. The CDR3 totals 15 residues. The V gene's germline CDR1 is DFQATT and CDR2 SNEGSKA (reference sequence).

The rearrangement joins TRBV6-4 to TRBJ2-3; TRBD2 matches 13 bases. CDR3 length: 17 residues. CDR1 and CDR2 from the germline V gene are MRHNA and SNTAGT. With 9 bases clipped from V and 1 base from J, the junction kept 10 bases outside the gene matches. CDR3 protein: CASLGTSGKVGTDTQYF. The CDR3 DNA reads TGTGCCAGTCTAGGGACTAGCGGGAAGGTTGGCACAGATACGCAGTATTTT.

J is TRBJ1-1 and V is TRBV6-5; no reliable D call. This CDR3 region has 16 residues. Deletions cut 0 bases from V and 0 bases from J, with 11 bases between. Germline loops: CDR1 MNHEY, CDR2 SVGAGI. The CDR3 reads CASSYSPGPMNTEAFF. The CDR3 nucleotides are TGTGCCAGCAGTTACTCCCCTGGGCCCATGAACACTGAAGCTTTCTTT.